This T cell receptor (beta chain) appears in the sequencing data of a study of human thymus T cells. The method was immunoSEQ multiplex PCR; TCRdb's version includes in-frame clones alone and lacks a portion of them. The table includes 35,000 to 55,000 clones, approximately 95% detected once. Findings of the study overall: Thymic and blood repertoires appeared to display a bias in their usage of V and J genes.

In the case of this clone: Its antigen is not identified.

All available leukocytes, rather than a set cell count, yielded the blood DNA. The CDR3 loop spans 14 amino acids. V gave up 4 bases and J gave up 3 bases, with 13 bases separating them. CDR1 and CDR2 (germline): KGHSY, FQNENV. This chain links TRBV16 with TRBJ2-7; D not certain. This receptor was obtained from a boy under two years old with a congenital heart defect but otherwise immunologically healthy. Sequenced sample: blood. Written as DNA, the CDR3 is TGTGCCAGCAGCCCCGAGGTCCCAGGCTACGAGCAGTACTTC. It codes for CASSPEVPGYEQYF. Combining the CDR3 with reference TRBV16 and TRBJ2-7 gives the whole variable domain GEEVAQTPKHLVRGEGQKAKLYCAPIKGHSYVFWYQQVLKNEFKFLISFQNENVFDETGMPKERFSAKCLPNSPCSLEIQATKLEDSAVYFCASSPEVPGYEQYFGPGTRLTVT.